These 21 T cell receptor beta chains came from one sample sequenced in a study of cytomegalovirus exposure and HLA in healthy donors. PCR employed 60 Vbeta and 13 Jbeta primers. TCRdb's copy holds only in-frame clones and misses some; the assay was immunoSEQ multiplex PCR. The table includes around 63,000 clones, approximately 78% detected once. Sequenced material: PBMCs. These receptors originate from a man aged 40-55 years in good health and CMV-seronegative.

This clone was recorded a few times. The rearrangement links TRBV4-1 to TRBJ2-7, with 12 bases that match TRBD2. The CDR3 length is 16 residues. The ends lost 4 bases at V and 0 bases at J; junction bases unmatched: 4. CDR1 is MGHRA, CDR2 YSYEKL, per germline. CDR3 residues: CASSPGLAGFSYEQYF. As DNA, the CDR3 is TGCGCCAGCAGCCCGGGACTAGCGGGCTTCTCCTACGAGCAGTACTTC.

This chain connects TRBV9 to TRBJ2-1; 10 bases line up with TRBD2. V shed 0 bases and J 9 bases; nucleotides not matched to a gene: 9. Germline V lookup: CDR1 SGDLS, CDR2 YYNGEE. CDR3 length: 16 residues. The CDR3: CASSVGGLAGVIEQFF. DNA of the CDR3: TGTGCCAGCAGCGTAGGAGGGCTAGCGGGAGTTATTGAGCAGTTCTTC.

The CDR3 is CSVPPRTSGRAPSYNEQFF. CDR3 coding DNA: TGCAGCGTACCTCCTCGGACTAGCGGGAGGGCCCCCTCCTACAATGAGCAGTTCTTC. V usage is TRBV29-1 and J usage is TRBJ2-1; 15 bases align to TRBD2. The CDR3 runs to 19 residues. Per germline, CDR1 SQVTM and CDR2 ANQGSEA. Losses at the gene ends were 6 bases for V and 0 bases for J; bases not matched to a gene: 12.

CDR3 DNA sequence: TGTGCCAGTAAGGGGCGGGGGGAATACGAGCAGTACTTC. Residues: CASKGRGEYEQYF. This chain joins TRBV27 and TRBJ2-7, with 8 bases that match TRBD2. The CDR3 has 13 amino acids. In germline, CDR1 is MNHEY, CDR2 SMNVEV (reference sequence). V shed 9 bases, J shed 4 bases, and the junction held 8 bases outside the gene matches.

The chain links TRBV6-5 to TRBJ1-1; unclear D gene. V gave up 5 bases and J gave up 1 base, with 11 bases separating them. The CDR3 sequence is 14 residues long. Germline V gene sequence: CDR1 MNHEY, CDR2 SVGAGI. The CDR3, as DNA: TGTGCCAGCAGTGAATGGTCAGGGAACACTGAAGCTTTCTTT. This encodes CASSEWSGNTEAFF.

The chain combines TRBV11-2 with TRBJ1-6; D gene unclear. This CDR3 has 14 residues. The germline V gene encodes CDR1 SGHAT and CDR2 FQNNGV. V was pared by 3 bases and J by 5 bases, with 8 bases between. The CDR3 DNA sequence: TGTGCCAGCAGCTTTACTACGGATAATTCACCCCTCCACTTT. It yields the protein CASSFTTDNSPLHF.

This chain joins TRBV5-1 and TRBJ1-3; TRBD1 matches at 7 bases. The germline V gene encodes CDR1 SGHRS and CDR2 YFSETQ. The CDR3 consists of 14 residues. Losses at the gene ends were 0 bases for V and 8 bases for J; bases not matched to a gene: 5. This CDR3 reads CASSLAPRGDTIYF. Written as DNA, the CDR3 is TGCGCCAGCAGCTTGGCCCCCAGGGGGGACACCATATATTTT. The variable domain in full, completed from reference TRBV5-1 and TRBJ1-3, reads KAGVTQTPRYLIKTRGQQVTLSCSPISGHRSVSWYQQTPGQGLQFLFEYFSETQRNKGNFPGRFSGRQFSNSRSEMNVSTLELGDSALYLCASSLAPRGDTIYFGEGSWLTVV.

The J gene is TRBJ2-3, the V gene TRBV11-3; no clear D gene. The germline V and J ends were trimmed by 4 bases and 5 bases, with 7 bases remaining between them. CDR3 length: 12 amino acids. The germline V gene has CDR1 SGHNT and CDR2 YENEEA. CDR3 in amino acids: CASSSTQDTQYF. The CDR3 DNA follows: TGTGCCAGCAGCTCCACACAAGATACGCAGTATTTT.

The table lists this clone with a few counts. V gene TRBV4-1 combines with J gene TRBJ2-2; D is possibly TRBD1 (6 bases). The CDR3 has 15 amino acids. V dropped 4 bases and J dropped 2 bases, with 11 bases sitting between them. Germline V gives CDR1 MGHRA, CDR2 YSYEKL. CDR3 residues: CASSREQGNTGELFF. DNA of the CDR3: TGCGCCAGCAGCCGGGAACAGGGAAACACCGGGGAGCTGTTTTTT.

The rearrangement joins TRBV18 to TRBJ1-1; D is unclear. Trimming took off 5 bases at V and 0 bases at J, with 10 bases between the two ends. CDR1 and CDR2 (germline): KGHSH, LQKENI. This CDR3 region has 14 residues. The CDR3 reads CASSTPEMNTEAFF. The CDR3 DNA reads TGTGCCAGCTCAACCCCCGAGATGAACACTGAAGCTTTCTTT.

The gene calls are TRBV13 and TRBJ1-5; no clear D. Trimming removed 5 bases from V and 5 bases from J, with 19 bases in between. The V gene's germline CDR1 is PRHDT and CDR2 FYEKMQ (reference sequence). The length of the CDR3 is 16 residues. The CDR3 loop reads CASSERGRPGDQPQHF. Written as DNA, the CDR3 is TGTGCCAGCAGCGAGCGGGGAAGGCCCGGAGATCAGCCCCAGCATTTT.

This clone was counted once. In nucleotides, the CDR3 is TGTGCCAGCACCTCAAGGGGGAAGACCGGGGAGCTGTTTTTT. Protein product: CASTSRGKTGELFF. The chain links TRBV2 to TRBJ2-2, with D possibly being TRBD1 (6 bases). The CDR3 is made up of 14 amino acids. Trimming removed 7 bases at V and 5 bases at J, with 14 bases between. CDR1 is SNHLY and CDR2 is FYNNEI in the germline V gene.

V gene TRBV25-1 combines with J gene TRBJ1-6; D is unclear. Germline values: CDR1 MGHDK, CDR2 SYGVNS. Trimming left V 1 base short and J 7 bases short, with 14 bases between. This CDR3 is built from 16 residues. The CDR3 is CASSESSARLNSPLHF. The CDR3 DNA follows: TGTGCCAGCAGTGAATCTTCAGCCAGGCTGAATTCACCCCTCCACTTT. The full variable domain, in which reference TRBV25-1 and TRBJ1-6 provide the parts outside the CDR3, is EADIYQTPRYLVIGTGKKITLECSQTMGHDKMYWYQQDPGMELHLIHYSYGVNSTEKGDLSSESTVSRIRTEHFPLTLESARPSHTSQYLCASSESSARLNSPLHFGNGTRLTVT.

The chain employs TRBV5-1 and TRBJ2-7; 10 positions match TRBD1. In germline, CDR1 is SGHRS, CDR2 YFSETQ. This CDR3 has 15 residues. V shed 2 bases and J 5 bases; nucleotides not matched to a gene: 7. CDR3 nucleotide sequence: TGCGCCAGCAGCTTCGGGGGACAGGGGCAGAACGAGCAGTACTTC. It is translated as CASSFGGQGQNEQYF.

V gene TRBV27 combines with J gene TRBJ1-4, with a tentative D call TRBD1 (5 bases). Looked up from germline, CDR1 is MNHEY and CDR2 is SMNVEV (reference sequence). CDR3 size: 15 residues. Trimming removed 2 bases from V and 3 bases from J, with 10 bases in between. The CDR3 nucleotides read TGTGCCAGCAGTTTAAGAGGACAATCTAATGAAAAACTGTTTTTT. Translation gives CASSLRGQSNEKLFF.

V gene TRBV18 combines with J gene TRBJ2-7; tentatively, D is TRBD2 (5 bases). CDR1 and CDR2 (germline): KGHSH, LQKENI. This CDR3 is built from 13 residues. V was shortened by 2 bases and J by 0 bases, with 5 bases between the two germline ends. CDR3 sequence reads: CASSPGSSYEQYF. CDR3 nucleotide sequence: TGTGCCAGCTCACCAGGGAGCTCCTACGAGCAGTACTTC.

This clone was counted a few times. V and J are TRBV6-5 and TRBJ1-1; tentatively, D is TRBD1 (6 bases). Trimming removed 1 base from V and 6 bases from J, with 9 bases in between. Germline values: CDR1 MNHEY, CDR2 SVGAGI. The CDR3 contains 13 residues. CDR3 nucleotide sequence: TGTGCCAGCAGTTACTTCAGGGGAGCTGAAGCTTTCTTT. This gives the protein CASSYFRGAEAFF.

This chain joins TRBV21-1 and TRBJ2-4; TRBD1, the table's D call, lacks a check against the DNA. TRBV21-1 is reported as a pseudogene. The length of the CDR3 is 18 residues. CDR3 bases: TGTGCCAGCAGCAAAGCGCCGGACAGGGCGAGAGCCAAAAACATTCAGTACTTC. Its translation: CASSKAPDRARAKNIQYF.

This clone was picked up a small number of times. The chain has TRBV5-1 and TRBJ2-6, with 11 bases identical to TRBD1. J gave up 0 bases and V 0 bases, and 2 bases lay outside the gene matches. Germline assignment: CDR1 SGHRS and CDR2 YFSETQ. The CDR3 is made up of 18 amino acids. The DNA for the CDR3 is TGCGCCAGCAGCTTGGGGGACAGGGGGGTCTCTGGGGCCAACGTCCTGACTTTC. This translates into CASSLGDRGVSGANVLTF. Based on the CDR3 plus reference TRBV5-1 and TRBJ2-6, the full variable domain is KAGVTQTPRYLIKTRGQQVTLSCSPISGHRSVSWYQQTPGQGLQFLFEYFSETQRNKGNFPGRFSGRQFSNSRSEMNVSTLELGDSALYLCASSLGDRGVSGANVLTFGAGSRLTVL.

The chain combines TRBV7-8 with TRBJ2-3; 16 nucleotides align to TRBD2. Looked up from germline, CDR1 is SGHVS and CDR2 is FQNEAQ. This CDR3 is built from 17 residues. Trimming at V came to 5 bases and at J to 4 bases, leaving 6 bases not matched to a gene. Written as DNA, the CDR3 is TGTGCCAGCAGCGTCGGGACTAGCGGGAGGGCCCCAGATACGCAGTATTTT. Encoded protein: CASSVGTSGRAPDTQYF. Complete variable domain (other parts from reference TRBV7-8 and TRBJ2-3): GAGVSQSPRYKVAKRGQDVALRCDPISGHVSLFWYQQALGQGPEFLTYFQNEAQLDKSGLPSDRFFAERPEGSVSTLKIQRTQQEDSAVYLCASSVGTSGRAPDTQYFGPGTRLTVL.

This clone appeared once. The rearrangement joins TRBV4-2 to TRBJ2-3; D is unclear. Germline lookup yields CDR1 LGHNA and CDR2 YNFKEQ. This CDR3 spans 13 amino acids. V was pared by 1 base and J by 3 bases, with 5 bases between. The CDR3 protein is CASSQVRTDTQYF. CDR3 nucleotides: TGTGCCAGCAGCCAAGTGAGGACAGATACGCAGTATTTT.